Following are 18 T cell receptor beta chains from one sample sequenced in a study of T cell responses to AZD1222 COVID-19 vaccine. TCRdb's copy holds only in-frame clones and misses some; the assay was immunoSEQ multiplex PCR. The sample has approximately 100,000 clones, approximately 90% seen once. The specimen comprised peripheral blood, sampled on day 0 of AZD1222 vaccination. All receptors derive from an adult in good health.

The chain has TRBV13 and TRBJ2-3, with TRBD1 matching 8 bases. Germline-derived CDR1 and CDR2 are PRHDT and FYEKMQ (reference sequence). The CDR3 sequence is 16 residues long. Unmatched junction bases numbered 11, after V lost 5 bases and J lost 4 bases. The chain's CDR3 is CASSDRTGSGADTQYF. The CDR3 DNA is TGTGCCAGCAGCGACAGGACAGGGTCAGGCGCAGATACGCAGTATTTT.

The CDR3 reads CASREQPSSYEQYF. CDR3 sequence (DNA): TGTGCCAGTAGGGAGCAGCCGTCCTCCTACGAGCAGTACTTC. The chain links TRBV19 to TRBJ2-7; D uncertain. There are 14 residues in the CDR3. Germline V gene data show CDR1 as LNHDA and CDR2 as SQIVND (reference sequence). Deletions cut 6 bases from V and 0 bases from J, with 12 bases between. The whole variable domain, remainder taken from reference TRBV19 and TRBJ2-7, is DGGITQSPKYLFRKEGQNVTLSCEQNLNHDAMYWYRQDPGQGLRLIYYSQIVNDFQKGDIAEGYSVSREKKESFPLTVTSAQKNPTAFYLCASREQPSSYEQYFGPGTRLTVT.

This clone was seen just once. V usage is TRBV29-1 and J usage is TRBJ2-2; the D gene is possibly TRBD2 (6 bases). Germline CDR1 SQVTM, CDR2 ANQGSEA. V gave up 6 bases and J gave up 5 bases, with 16 bases separating them. The length of the CDR3 is 14 residues. The DNA for the CDR3 is TGCAGCGTGGGCCGGGACTTAGGAACCGGGGAGCTGTTTTTT. Translated: CSVGRDLGTGELFF.

This clone has only a few counts. V and J are TRBV10-3 and TRBJ1-1, with 7 bases identical to TRBD1. The CDR3 extends over 12 amino acids. V shed 4 bases and J 8 bases; nucleotides not matched to a gene: 4. CDR1 and CDR2 from the germline V gene are ENHRY and SYGVKD. CDR3 sequence reads: CAISVPGGEAFF. The CDR3, as DNA: TGTGCCATCAGTGTCCCAGGGGGGGAAGCTTTCTTT.

The chain carries TRBV29-1 and TRBJ2-2; 11 positions agree with TRBD1. Germline CDR1 reads SQVTM; CDR2 reads ANQGSEA. The V gene end was trimmed by 5 bases and the J gene end by 4 bases; junction bases not matched to a gene: 6. The CDR3 is 15 residues long. This CDR3 reads CSVTGTGGFTGELFF. CDR3 DNA: TGCAGCGTTACCGGGACAGGGGGTTTCACCGGGGAGCTGTTTTTT.

The chain employs TRBV28 and TRBJ1-5, with D tentatively TRBD1 (5 bases). The germline V gene encodes CDR1 MDHEN and CDR2 SYDVKM. V dropped 10 bases and J dropped 2 bases, with 12 bases sitting between them. The CDR3 runs to 13 residues. The chain's CDR3 is CANQGSGNQPQHF. The CDR3 nucleotides read TGTGCCAACCAGGGTTCCGGCAATCAGCCCCAGCATTTT. Variable domain in full (rest from reference TRBV28 and TRBJ1-5): DVKVTQSSRYLVKRTGEKVFLECVQDMDHENMFWYRQDPGLGLRLIYFSYDVKMKEKGDIPEGYSVSREKKERFSLILESASTNQTSMYLCANQGSGNQPQHFGDGTRLSIL.

A single count supports this clone. The genes are TRBV28 and TRBJ1-4; no definite D call. The length of the CDR3 is 12 residues. Between the trimmed V and J ends, which lost 6 bases and 3 bases, there was a span of 5 bases. Germline V gene sequence: CDR1 MDHEN, CDR2 SYDVKM. The CDR3 nucleotides are TGTGCCAGCAGCCTTTCTAATGAAAAACTGTTTTTT. Amino acid sequence: CASSLSNEKLFF.

This clone has a single count. The chain recombines TRBV7-2 with TRBJ1-1; TRBD1 matches at 7 bases. The length of the CDR3 is 14 residues. After removal of 3 bases from V and 7 bases from J, the junction contained 8 bases not matched to a gene. Per germline, CDR1 SGHTA and CDR2 FQGNSA. CDR3 sequence reads: CASSLGPTGYEAFF. The CDR3 nucleotides read TGTGCCAGCAGCTTGGGGCCGACAGGGTATGAAGCTTTCTTT.

V is TRBV7-2 and J is TRBJ1-2; maybe TRBD1 (5 bases). V lost 1 base, J lost 1 base, and 13 bases lay in between. Per germline, CDR1 SGHTA and CDR2 FQGNSA. This CDR3 comprises 16 residues. The CDR3 sequence: CASSLVREGFNYGYTF. In DNA, the CDR3 is TGTGCCAGCAGCTTAGTTCGGGAGGGGTTTAACTATGGCTACACCTTC.

This clone occurred once. The chain carries TRBV15 and TRBJ1-5, with TRBD1 as a possible D gene (6 bases). Germline loops: CDR1 LNHNV, CDR2 YYDKDF (reference sequence). This CDR3 has 16 amino acids. V gave up 0 bases and J gave up 4 bases, with 13 bases separating them. The CDR3 DNA follows: TGTGCCACCAGCAGAGATTTTCGGACAGCAAATCAGCCCCAGCATTTT. Translated: CATSRDFRTANQPQHF.

This clone has just a few counts. The rearrangement uses TRBV9 and TRBJ2-5; 7 bases are a match to TRBD2. CDR3 length equals 14 residues. Per the germline V gene, CDR1 is SGDLS and CDR2 is YYNGEE. V lost 4 bases and J lost 2; bases outside the gene matches: 5. CDR3: CASSTRAGQETQYF. The CDR3 region has the DNA TGTGCCAGCAGCACTCGAGCGGGACAAGAGACCCAGTACTTC.

In nucleotides, the CDR3 is TGTGCCAGCAGTCCCCCCCTGGTAGGGGACTATGGCTACACCTTC. Translating gives CASSPPLVGDYGYTF. V is TRBV6-2 or TRBV6-3 and J is TRBJ1-2, with D perhaps TRBD1 (5 bases). Germline V gene sequence: CDR1 MNHEY, CDR2 SVGEGT. V lost 5 bases, J lost 3 bases, and 16 bases lay in between. The CDR3 has 15 residues.

This chain links TRBV19 with TRBJ2-6, with no clear D. The germline V and J ends were trimmed by 7 bases and 0 bases, with 4 bases remaining between them. Per germline, CDR1 LNHDA and CDR2 SQIVND (reference sequence). The length of the CDR3 is 13 residues. CDR3 bases: TGTGCCAGTATTAGCTCTGGGGCCAACGTCCTGACTTTC. This encodes CASISSGANVLTF. The full variable domain, completed using reference TRBV19 and TRBJ2-6, is DGGITQSPKYLFRKEGQNVTLSCEQNLNHDAMYWYRQDPGQGLRLIYYSQIVNDFQKGDIAEGYSVSREKKESFPLTVTSAQKNPTAFYLCASISSGANVLTFGAGSRLTVL.

The V call is TRBV2, the J call TRBJ2-1, with D possibly being TRBD2 (5 bases). V was cut by 6 bases and J by 0 bases, with 18 bases left in between. Germline V gene data show CDR1 as SNHLY and CDR2 as FYNNEI. The CDR3 has 17 residues. The CDR3 coding sequence is TGTGCCAGCAGCTCCGGGCCCAGCGGCAGCTCCTACAATGAGCAGTTCTTC. Translation: CASSSGPSGSSYNEQFF.

The V call is TRBV2, the J call TRBJ1-5; D unclear. Trimming cost V 4 bases and J 0 bases, with 7 bases left between them. The CDR3 has 14 residues. Germline CDR1 is SNHLY and CDR2 is FYNNEI. The CDR3 is CASSGGFSNQPQHF. The CDR3 DNA reads TGTGCCAGCAGTGGAGGGTTTAGCAATCAGCCCCAGCATTTT.

DNA for the CDR3: TGTGCCAGCAGGACAGGGTTTACCGGGGAGCTGTTTTTT. This translates into CASRTGFTGELFF. V and J are TRBV12-3 or TRBV12-4 and TRBJ2-2; 7 bases align to TRBD1. V was pared by 6 bases and J by 5 bases, with 3 bases of the junction left unmatched. The CDR3 consists of 13 residues.

CDR3 residues: CASSTTGHTEAFF. The CDR3 nucleotides are TGTGCCAGCAGTACAACAGGCCACACTGAAGCTTTCTTT. The rearrangement uses TRBV28 and TRBJ1-1; a possible D gene is TRBD1 (5 bases). The CDR3 is made up of 13 amino acids. The V end was cut by 5 bases, the J end by 3 bases, with 10 bases between. Germline-derived CDR1 and CDR2 are MDHEN and SYDVKM.

The chain couples TRBV27 to TRBJ2-6; the D gene is possibly TRBD2 (5 bases). V lost 6 bases and J lost 4, with 16 bases in between. This CDR3 spans 16 amino acids. CDR1 and CDR2 (germline): MNHEY, SMNVEV (reference sequence). The CDR3 bases are TGTGCCAGCAGCTCACCCCTCCCGGGGGGGGCCAACGTCCTGACTTTC. It specifies CASSSPLPGGANVLTF. The whole variable domain, filled in from reference TRBV27 and TRBJ2-6, reads EAQVTQNPRYLITVTGKKLTVTCSQNMNHEYMSWYRQDPGLGLRQIYYSMNVEVTDKGDVPEGYKVSRKEKRNFPLILESPSPNQTSLYFCASSSPLPGGANVLTFGAGSRLTVL.